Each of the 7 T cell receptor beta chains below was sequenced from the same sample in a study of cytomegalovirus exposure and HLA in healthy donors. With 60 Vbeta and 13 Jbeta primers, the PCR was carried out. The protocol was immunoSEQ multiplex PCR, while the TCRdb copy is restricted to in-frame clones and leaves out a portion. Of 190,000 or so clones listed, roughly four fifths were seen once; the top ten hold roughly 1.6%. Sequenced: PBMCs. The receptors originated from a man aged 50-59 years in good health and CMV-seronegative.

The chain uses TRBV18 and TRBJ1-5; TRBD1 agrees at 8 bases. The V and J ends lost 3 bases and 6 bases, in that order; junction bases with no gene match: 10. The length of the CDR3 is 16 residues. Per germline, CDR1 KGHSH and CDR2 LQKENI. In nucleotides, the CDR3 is TGTGCCAGCTCACCGACCCAGGGGGCGCAGGGTCAGCCCCAGCATTTT. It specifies CASSPTQGAQGQPQHF. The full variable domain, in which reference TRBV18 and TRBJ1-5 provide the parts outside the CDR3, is NAGVMQNPRHLVRRRGQEARLRCSPMKGHSHVYWYRQLPEEGLKFMVYLQKENIIDESGMPKERFSAEFPKEGPSILRIQQVVRGDSAAYFCASSPTQGAQGQPQHFGDGTRLSIL.

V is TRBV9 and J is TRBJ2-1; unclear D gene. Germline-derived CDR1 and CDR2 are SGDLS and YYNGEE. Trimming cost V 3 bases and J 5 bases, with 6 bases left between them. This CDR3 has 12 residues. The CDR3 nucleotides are TGTGCCAGCAGCGCGGGTAACAATGAGCAGTTCTTC. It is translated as CASSAGNNEQFF.

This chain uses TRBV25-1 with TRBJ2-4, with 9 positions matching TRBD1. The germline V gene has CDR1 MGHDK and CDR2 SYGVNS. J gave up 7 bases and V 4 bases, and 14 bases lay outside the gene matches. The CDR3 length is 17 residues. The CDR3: CASSVGQGRGNGNIQYF. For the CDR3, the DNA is TGTGCCAGCAGTGTAGGACAGGGGAGAGGTAATGGTAACATTCAGTACTTC.

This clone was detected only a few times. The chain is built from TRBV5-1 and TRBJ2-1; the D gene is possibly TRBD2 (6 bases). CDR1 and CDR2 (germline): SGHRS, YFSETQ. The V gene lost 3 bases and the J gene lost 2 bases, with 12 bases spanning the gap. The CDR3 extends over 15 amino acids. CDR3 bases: TGCGCCAGCAGCTCCCTGGGGGGAACCTACAATGAGCAGTTCTTC. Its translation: CASSSLGGTYNEQFF.

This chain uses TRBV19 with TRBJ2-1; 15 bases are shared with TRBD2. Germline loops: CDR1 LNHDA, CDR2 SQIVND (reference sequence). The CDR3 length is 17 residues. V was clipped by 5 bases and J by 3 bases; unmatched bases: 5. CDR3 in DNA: TGTGCCAGTAGTCCAGGACTAGCGGGGGGGCTCTACAATGAGCAGTTCTTC. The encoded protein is CASSPGLAGGLYNEQFF.

CDR3 coding DNA: TGTGCCAGCAGCTGGTCTAGCGGAACTGGGACTGGTGAGCAGTTCTTC. As protein: CASSWSSGTGTGEQFF. The chain recombines TRBV5-5 with TRBJ2-1, with TRBD2 matching 7 bases. The J segment lost 9 bases and the V segment lost 3 bases, leaving 15 bases of the junction unmatched. The CDR3 is made up of 16 amino acids. Germline V lookup: CDR1 SGHKS, CDR2 YYEKEE (reference sequence). The full variable domain, its missing parts supplied by reference TRBV5-5 and TRBJ2-1, is DAGVTQSPTHLIKTRGQQVTLRCSPISGHKSVSWYQQVLGQGPQFIFQYYEKEERGRGNFPDRFSARQFPNYSSELNVNALLLGDSALYLCASSWSSGTGTGEQFFGPGTRLTVL.

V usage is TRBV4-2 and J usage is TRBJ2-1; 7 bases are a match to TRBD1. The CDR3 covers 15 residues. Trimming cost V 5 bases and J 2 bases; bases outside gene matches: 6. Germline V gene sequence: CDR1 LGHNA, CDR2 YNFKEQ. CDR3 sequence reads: CASSYRQGTYNEQFF. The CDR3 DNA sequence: TGTGCCAGCAGCTATAGACAGGGAACCTACAATGAGCAGTTCTTC.